This TCR beta chain comes out of a study of T cells in Graves' hyperthyroidism and ophthalmopathy. On this clonotype itself: What it binds is unknown.

There are 13 residues in the CDR3. Trimming stripped 8 bases from V and 2 bases from J, with 14 bases between. Germline lookup yields CDR1 DFQATT and CDR2 SNEGSKA (reference sequence). Findings and limits, study-wide: Ophthalmopathy stood apart from stable hyperthyroidism in a 13 V-J model. Blood also showed most of the thyroid clonotypes that were expanded above 0.001. Model predictions of ophthalmopathy came a median around 7.1 months before onset.

Amplification targeted TCR beta CDR3 regions from RNA transcripts. The TCR CDR3 first-round RT-PCR relied on the HTBI primer set. Each CDR3 protein gets one entry after TCRdb re-called the multiplex PCR reads with MiXCR. The table has fewer than 350,000 distinct CDR3 sequences, about 21% seen once. This receptor was identified in a woman between 50 and 59 years old with Graves' hyperthyroidism. Sequencing was performed on blood. This chain connects TRBV20-1 to TRBJ2-3; D unresolved. This CDR3 is CSSLDPLTDTQYF. For the CDR3, the DNA is TGCAGTTCCCTAGACCCCCTCACAGATACGCAGTATTTT.